The sequence of this T cell receptor beta chain was determined in a study of coeliac disease (dated 2022 in TCRdb). Some background on the complete study: Each coeliac patient fell into one of three classes: newly diagnosed active disease, refractory coeliac disease type I, or disease kept under control by a gluten-free diet. Because high-resolution HLA typing was not available, biased TRBV7-2 usage was queried as a proof of principle. Small intestinal lymphocyte fractions from coeliac and non-coeliac patients were analysed in the study using next-generation sequencing of rearranged TRB and TRG CDR3 regions. The study was aimed at characterising TR repertoires of small intestinal T cells in active, refractory type I and gluten-free-diet-treated coeliac disease. A total of approximately 30 patients were included in the full study, of whom around 22 had serologically confirmed coeliac disease and 8 were controls with non-small intestinal disorders. TRB sequencing worked for samples from 26 to 35 subjects, and these included 20 to 25 paired bulk unsorted intraepithelial and lamina propria cell samples. The research as a whole found: Compared with controls, active coeliac intraepithelial and lamina propria samples had TRB and TRG repertoires of lower clonality, which suggests that diverse T cells were recruited. TRB repertoires were found to be largely private, with most amino acid sequences unique to one sample, and no significant difference in V-gene usage was found between disease groups. The authors judged the approach to be unsuitable for unbiased detection of gliadin-specific T cells, because gliadin-specific T cells are scarce and rarely shared between patients. Published gliadin-specific TRB sequences appeared in about 55% of the 18 coeliac lamina propria samples but only 1 of 6 controls. Separating intraepithelial cells from lamina propria cells did not give high-purity fractions, so cross-contamination between the two compartments may have occurred.

Trimming accounts for 1 base at V and 0 bases at J, while the number of junction bases matched to no gene is 2. The CDR3 goes from the cysteine to the phenylalanine over 15 residues. Left in the record is the CDR3 DNA by itself, 45 bases read in frame from the first base. Taken from the germline V gene, the CDR1 and CDR2 loops are SGHRS and YFSETQ. Library preparation used the immunoSEQ multiplex PCR assay. The TR loci were subjected to amplification by multiplexed PCR, for which V gene segments served as targets of the forward primers and J gene segments as targets of the reverse primers. The amplified CDR3 regions were sequenced using the Illumina HiSeq System. In the authors' own workflow: Closely related reads were merged with a nearest-neighbour algorithm so that PCR and sequencing errors were removed and data were collapsed into unique sequences. Two measures summarised the repertoires: clonality, and T cell density, defined as TR molecules per amount of genomic DNA input. CDR3 amino acid sequences present in at least 80% of unsorted samples were defined as public TRs and were then tested for differential abundance between coeliac and control samples. Every lamina propria sample was searched for matches to a list of a few hundred published gliadin-specific TRB sequences. Kruskal-Wallis tests followed by Dunn post-tests were used to test for differences in clonality and density between disease groups. The table comes from immuneACCESS by way of TCRdb, which keeps in-frame sequences with V and J called. Part of the clones is missing from these tables; in studies checked, under half for an unresolved V gene and the rest for unknown reasons. That table gives V, J and clone size, and the DNA gave D and trimming. For this sample the table gives about 2,200 clones, of which about 65% were detected only once. The biggest ten clones account for roughly 8.3% of the sample.

Aliquots of 470,000 or so cells were frozen in DMSO/FBS in liquid nitrogen, and a single aliquot per fraction was used for sequencing. Every one of the 30 study patients had an endoscopy and a small intestinal biopsy. To release lamina propria cells, the biopsy tissue left over after intraepithelial cell isolation was digested with collagenase. Genomic DNA was extracted from frozen unsorted cell fractions with the Qiagen DNeasy blood extraction kit. Of note for this clone: Its specific antigen is unknown. No base qualities exist here, and no much larger clone lies one base off it.

Sequencing was performed on lamina propria lymphocytes from the gut. The sample's cell subset or site label, decoded: lamina propria cell (LPC) fraction of small intestinal biopsy. This receptor was identified in a woman under 40 with active celiac disease. Recombination joined TRBV5-1 with TRBJ1-2, with 8 junctional bases fitting TRBD1. The nucleotide sequence reads TGCGCCAGCAGCTTGATACAGGGGGCTAACTATGGCTACACCTTC. This gives the protein CASSLIQGANYGYTF. With the portions outside the CDR3 filled from the reference TRBV5-1 and TRBJ1-2 genes, the complete variable region becomes KAGVTQTPRYLIKTRGQQVTLSCSPISGHRSVSWYQQTPGQGLQFLFEYFSETQRNKGNFPGRFSGRQFSNSRSEMNVSTLELGDSALYLCASSLIQGANYGYTFGSGTRLTVV.